Presented here are 20 T cell receptor beta chains from one specimen sequenced in a study of blood T cell repertoires in COVID-19. The assay was immunoSEQ multiplex PCR, and TCRdb's table has in-frame clones only and misses some. The data show roughly 80,000 clones, about 90% seen once. Sequencing was performed on peripheral blood. The source is a man in his fifties or sixties with active COVID-19.

V is TRBV27 and J is TRBJ1-6; 7 bases are shared with TRBD1. The CDR3 is made up of 12 amino acids. In germline, CDR1 is MNHEY, CDR2 SMNVEV (reference sequence). V shed 6 bases, J shed 8 bases, and the junction held 1 base outside the gene matches. In DNA, the CDR3 is TGTGCCAGCAGACAGGGGTATTCACCCCTCCACTTT. It yields the protein CASRQGYSPLHF.

The chain carries TRBV29-1 and TRBJ1-2; 10 bases line up with TRBD1. The CDR3 sequence is 13 residues long. V lost 4 bases to trimming and J lost 3 bases; unmatched junction nucleotides: 2. Germline V gives CDR1 SQVTM, CDR2 ANQGSEA. CDR3 amino acids: CSVGQGADYGYTF. CDR3 DNA sequence: TGCAGCGTTGGACAGGGGGCTGACTATGGCTACACCTTC.

The chain uses TRBV3-1 (or the pseudogene TRBV3-2) and TRBJ2-1; 11 nucleotides align to TRBD2. CDR3 length: 14 residues. The V gene's germline CDR1 is LGHDT and CDR2 YNNKEL (reference sequence). V was pared by 0 bases and J by 16 bases, with 8 bases of the junction left unmatched. Here the CDR3 DNA reads TGTGCCAGCAGCCAAGATATTATAGCGGGGGGGCACTTCTTC. Translating it yields CASSQDIIAGGHFF.

This clone was seen more than once but under ten times. The V and J genes are TRBV4-2 and TRBJ2-2, with D tentatively TRBD1 (7 bases). This CDR3 is built from 16 residues. In germline, CDR1 is LGHNA, CDR2 YNFKEQ. V was shortened by 4 bases and J by 2 bases, with 14 bases between the two germline ends. CDR3 nucleotide sequence: TGTGCCAGCAGCCCTCGACAGGGACTCAACACCGGGGAGCTGTTTTTT. It codes for CASSPRQGLNTGELFF.

V gene TRBV18 combines with J gene TRBJ1-2; D remains ambiguous. CDR1 is KGHSH and CDR2 is LQKENI in the germline V gene. V was shortened by 5 bases and J by 0 bases, with 19 bases between the two germline ends. The CDR3 covers 17 residues. CDR3 sequence (DNA): TGTGCCAGCTCATCATTCACTCGCCGGGAGGCTAACTATGGCTACACCTTC. As protein: CASSSFTRREANYGYTF. Full variable domain (outside the CDR3, taken from reference TRBV18 and TRBJ1-2): NAGVMQNPRHLVRRRGQEARLRCSPMKGHSHVYWYRQLPEEGLKFMVYLQKENIIDESGMPKERFSAEFPKEGPSILRIQQVVRGDSAAYFCASSSFTRREANYGYTFGSGTRLTVV.

The rearrangement uses TRBV6-5 and TRBJ1-5, with 10 nucleotides matching TRBD1. The CDR3 is made up of 16 amino acids. With V trimmed by 0 bases and J by 5 bases, 4 bases remained unmatched. Germline-derived CDR1 and CDR2 are MNHEY and SVGAGI. The CDR3 sequence is CASSYSQTGGHQPQHF. As DNA, the CDR3 is TGTGCCAGCAGTTACTCCCAGACAGGGGGCCATCAGCCCCAGCATTTT.

The V and J genes are TRBV7-2 and TRBJ2-2; the match to TRBD2 covers 13 bases. The CDR3 runs 14 residues. V shed 4 bases and J 8 bases; nucleotides not matched to a gene: 1. The germline V gene has CDR1 SGHTA and CDR2 FQGNSA. This chain's CDR3 is CASSWTSGSGELFF. As DNA, the CDR3 is TGTGCCAGCAGCTGGACTAGCGGGAGTGGGGAGCTGTTTTTT.

The chain joins TRBV19 to TRBJ1-5; the D is unclear. Germline V gives CDR1 LNHDA, CDR2 SQIVND (reference sequence). Trimming cost V 4 bases and J 0 bases, with 13 bases left between them. This CDR3 spans 16 amino acids. CDR3 region: CASSTSTLYSNQPQHF. Written as DNA, the CDR3 is TGTGCCAGTAGTACCTCGACACTCTATAGCAATCAGCCCCAGCATTTT. Full variable domain (rest looked up from reference TRBV19 and TRBJ1-5): DGGITQSPKYLFRKEGQNVTLSCEQNLNHDAMYWYRQDPGQGLRLIYYSQIVNDFQKGDIAEGYSVSREKKESFPLTVTSAQKNPTAFYLCASSTSTLYSNQPQHFGDGTRLSIL.

The chain uses TRBV9 and TRBJ2-4, with 8 nucleotides matching TRBD1. The germline gives CDR1 SGDLS, CDR2 YYNGEE. The CDR3 has 17 amino acids. J gave up 6 bases and V 2 bases, and 13 bases lay outside the gene matches. The CDR3 DNA is TGTGCCAGCAGCGTGACAGGGGTGAGGGTCGGAGGAAACATTCAGTACTTC. Amino acid sequence: CASSVTGVRVGGNIQYF.

The V call is TRBV6-5, the J call TRBJ2-5; 8 positions match TRBD1. Trimming cost V 6 bases and J 2 bases; bases outside gene matches: 2. Germline lookup yields CDR1 MNHEY and CDR2 SVGAGI. The CDR3 runs 13 residues. CDR3 protein: CASSRQGQETQYF. Here the CDR3 DNA reads TGTGCCAGCAGCCGACAGGGGCAAGAGACCCAGTACTTC.

The chain recombines TRBV7-2 with TRBJ1-6; 7 bases line up with TRBD1. The CDR3 spans 15 residues. Germline V CDR1 and CDR2: SGHTA, FQGNSA. V trimming: 4 bases; J trimming: 5 bases; junction bases outside the gene matches: 5. The CDR3 DNA is TGTGCCAGCAGCTCCCGACAGGGAAATAATTCACCCCTCCACTTT. Translation: CASSSRQGNNSPLHF.

The V and J genes are TRBV6-2 or TRBV6-3 and TRBJ2-5; 10 nucleotides line up with TRBD2. After removal of 6 bases from V and 2 bases from J, the junction contained 9 bases not matched to a gene. Germline-derived CDR1 and CDR2 are MNHEY and SVGEGT. The CDR3 runs to 16 residues. The CDR3 DNA sequence: TGTGCCAGCAGCCTGGGACTAGCGAGACTTCAAGAGACCCAGTACTTC. This gives the protein CASSLGLARLQETQYF.

The rearrangement links TRBV7-3 to TRBJ1-5; D remains ambiguous. V lost 6 bases and J lost 0, with 18 bases in between. Per germline, CDR1 SGHTA and CDR2 FQGTGA. CDR3 length: 17 residues. The CDR3 nucleotides are TGTGCCAGCAGTTCAAGTCCCCCTCGGGGTAGCAATCAGCCCCAGCATTTT. Translating gives CASSSSPPRGSNQPQHF.

The chain has TRBV7-3 and TRBJ2-6, with TRBD1 matching 10 bases. The ends lost 5 bases at V and 3 bases at J; junction bases unmatched: 1. Germline V gives CDR1 SGHTA, CDR2 FQGTGA. The CDR3 covers 15 residues. Here the CDR3 DNA reads TGTGCCAGCAGCCGGACAGGGGGTGGGGCCAACGTCCTGACTTTC. This codes for CASSRTGGGANVLTF.

V and J are TRBV5-4 and TRBJ2-2; 7 nucleotides agree with TRBD1. J gave up 6 bases and V 0 bases, and 8 bases lay outside the gene matches. The CDR3 is 16 amino acids. Germline V gene data show CDR1 as SGHNT and CDR2 as YYREEE (reference sequence). The DNA of the CDR3 is TGTGCCAGCAGCTTGGAGGGGGCGCAGATGGCCGGGGAGCTGTTTTTT. This encodes CASSLEGAQMAGELFF.

The chain links TRBV14 to TRBJ2-7; D not resolved. The V and J ends lost 1 base and 0 bases respectively, with 10 bases between them. Germline CDR1 reads SGHDN; CDR2 reads FVKESK. CDR3 length equals 15 residues. The CDR3 coding sequence is TGTGCCAGCAGCCAAGGATCAGCGAGCTCCTACGAGCAGTACTTC. It encodes CASSQGSASSYEQYF.

This clone has only one observation. The J gene is TRBJ2-2, the V gene TRBV6-5, with 10 bases aligning to TRBD2. Germline CDR1 and CDR2: MNHEY and SVGAGI. The CDR3 consists of 14 residues. V was clipped by 8 bases and J by 9 bases; unmatched bases: 9. The CDR3 DNA follows: TGTGCCAGCTCCCAGCGGGAGGGAGTCAGGGAGCTGTTTTTT. It encodes CASSQREGVRELFF.

This clone was detected once. This chain joins TRBV2 and TRBJ2-1; TRBD2 matches 12 bases. J gave up 8 bases and V 10 bases, and 12 bases lay outside the gene matches. CDR1 and CDR2 from the germline V gene are SNHLY and FYNNEI. The CDR3 contains 15 residues. Here the CDR3 DNA reads TGTGCCACCGCGGCGGGACTAGCGGGTCGACATGAGCAGTTCTTC. It codes for CATAAGLAGRHEQFF.

This chain links TRBV7-3 with TRBJ2-1; 15 bases map to TRBD2. Germline-derived CDR1 and CDR2 are SGHTA and FQGTGA. The ends lost 5 bases at V and 10 bases at J; junction bases unmatched: 9. This CDR3 region has 16 residues. The CDR3 protein is CASSPTGLAGGYEQFF. The CDR3, as DNA: TGTGCCAGCAGCCCCACCGGACTAGCGGGGGGGTACGAGCAGTTCTTC.

CDR3 in DNA: TGTGCCAGCAGCCTGGGACAGACCACAGATACGCAGTATTTT. It yields the protein CASSLGQTTDTQYF. The rearrangement links TRBV7-7 to TRBJ2-3, with TRBD1 identical over 7 bases. Looked up from germline, CDR1 is SSHAT and CDR2 is FNYEAQ (reference sequence). This CDR3 region has 14 residues. V shed 5 bases, J shed 2 bases, and the junction held 4 bases outside the gene matches.